This T cell receptor (beta chain) was sequenced during a study of cytomegalovirus exposure and HLA in healthy donors (dated by TCRdb to the late 2010s). General notes on the study: In an earlier analysis of some 610 of the donors, 276 Gb of sequence data and 117 million unique TCR beta sequences from 150 million to 200 million T cells were reported. An early release that covered some 630 HLA-typed donors contained approximately 290 gigabases of sequencing data and roughly 84 million unique TCR sequences. Of the roughly 400 genotyped donors, 75% to 85% were placed in the genetic ancestry cluster associated with self-reported Caucasian donors. The study aimed to test whether signatures of past pathogen exposure could be identified by cataloging public T cell receptors. The study profiled the T cell repertoires of 500 to 800 subjects by immunosequencing and related them to cytomegalovirus serostatus. Besides the first cohort of 666 subjects, a separate validation cohort made up of roughly 130 different subjects was used. To predict cytomegalovirus infection status, the study combined high-throughput TCR immunosequencing, statistical association of individual TCRs with disease status, and machine learning. In a later analysis, previously published TCR beta repertoires from 666 donors were re-analyzed and high-resolution HLA genotyping was added so that TCR occurrence patterns could be studied. In the later analysis, no new phenotypic data were used to find candidate immune exposures; instead, reliance was placed on TCR beta sequences and their occurrence across donors. An earlier analysis of a few hundred of the donors applied high-throughput TCR beta sequencing to assess whether each TCR beta V gene segment acted as functional or pseudogenic. Donor age, sex, ethnicity and CMV serostatus were compiled together with the repertoire data. A later genetic analysis took genome-wide SNP genotypes for about 60% of the roughly 670 donors and used that subset as a discovery cohort. All discovery cohort repertoires had been generated on a single sequencing platform. HLA typing covered class I and class II loci at four-digit resolution. The number of donors typed differed by locus, with about 629-630 for A, B, C, DRB1 and DQB1, 522 for DQA1, about 610 for DPA1, and some 450 for DPB1. Roughly 5 DR-DQ haplotypes were treated as single units for association and clustering because of strong linkage in the cohort. Among under 450 genotyped donors of the cohort, an average of around 240,000 unique TCR beta nucleotide sequences were sequenced per donor, around a sixth of them non-productive.

The library was generated by the immunoSEQ multiplex PCR assay. For the multiplex PCR, a mixture combining 60 forward primers for TCR Vbeta segments and 13 reverse primers for TCR Jbeta segments was used. A multiplex PCR assay on genomic DNA amplified the CDR3 region of rearranged TCR beta genes. Amplified TCR beta libraries were sequenced as 87-base-pair reads on the Illumina HiSeq System. Per the authors' processing: Across the 600 to 700 repertoires, a later analysis counted 75 million to 90 million unique TCR beta chains, roughly 11 million of which were shared by at least two donors. Raw reads were error-corrected and collapsed into unique sequences with a nearest-neighbor algorithm that merged closely related sequences to remove PCR and sequencing errors. V, D and J gene segments were assigned by aligning CDR3 sequences to IMGT reference sequences. For a sequence to be retained, at least a six-nucleotide match to both a V gene segment and a J gene segment was required. A rearrangement was called productive if the CDR3 had no stop codons and remained in frame with V and J, and every other rearrangement was called non-productive. CDR3 was defined according to IMGT convention as the region running from the second conserved V-encoded cysteine to the conserved J-encoded phenylalanine. In an earlier analysis of some 550 of the donors, sequences lacking an unambiguous match to a single V gene segment were excluded. In an earlier analysis of approximately 500 of the donors, a V segment was called functional when productive rearrangements were above 56.7%, and segregating when the standard deviation between donors exceeded 5%. A statistical classification framework was developed to diagnose cytomegalovirus status using the catalog of TCR beta chain sequences. In a later analysis, TCR nucleotide sequences were compared against IMGT/GENE-DB human TR gene sequences so that V and J genes could be assigned. In a later analysis, CDR3 sequences and most-parsimonious VDJ recombination scenarios were assigned using the TCRdist pipeline. In a later analysis, each TCR beta chain was defined by its CDR3 amino acid sequence together with its V-gene family, and reads without a unique V-gene family were excluded. To address suspected cross-contamination and a sequencing artifact, a later analysis removed over 500 highly shared, low-generation-probability nucleotide sequences. For each public chain, a later analysis derived a clonal expansion index from normalized ranks of inferred template counts within each repertoire. In a later analysis, generation probabilities were computed using a VDJ recombination model fitted to out-of-frame rearrangements, and the results were checked against IGoR. In a later analysis, TCR-TCR, TCR-HLA and TCR-CMV co-occurrence was scored with hypergeometric tests, and a repertoire-size bias correction was applied to TCR pairs. A later analysis estimated false discovery rates by permuting HLA or CMV assignments 20 times. In a later analysis, co-occurring TCRs were grouped using DBSCAN, and TCRdist sequence similarity was added for clustering within HLA-allele-positive subsets. Repertoires with fewer than 30,000 or more than 120,000 public chains were left out of co-occurrence clustering, as were a few repertoires with anomalous nucleotide sharing. In its TCRdb copy, this immuneACCESS table keeps in-frame sequences only and misses some clones. Where compared with another copy, unresolved V genes explain less than half of these, and the others have no known cause. For V, J and clone size, that table is used; D and trimming come from the DNA. A total of some 170,000 clones appear in this sample, around 70% of them only once. The ten top clones hold about 2.9% of the sample.

The research as a whole found: When HLA alleles, especially DR and DQ, strongly co-occurred, TCR associations were difficult to assign to individual alleles. The earlier analysis of some 540 of the donors excluded some 15 rarely observed V segments, including chromosome 9 orphons, because counts were too low. Because some donors lacked HLA typing at each locus, the association tests relied only on the typed subset. Compared with equally common non-associated chains, HLA-associated TCR beta chains in a later analysis were more clonally expanded and had lower generation probabilities. Broadly in line with IMGT annotations, most TCR beta V segments showed up in productive rearrangements about 87% or about 30% of the time in an earlier analysis of 587 of the donors. In a later analysis, the rate of TCR association differed among HLA loci, with DRB1 alleles having the most associated TCRs and HLA-C alleles having the fewest. A cluster of highly shared sequence variants was judged likely to be a technical artifact of the sequencing pipeline. Roughly uniform sequencing depth across donors was assumed in presence/absence analyses, although this assumption may not hold. In a later analysis, several top co-occurrence clusters were reported to appear linked to parvovirus B19, influenza, CMV and Epstein-Barr virus. A total of 150 or so TCR beta chains were listed by the study as associated with cytomegalovirus. At a false discovery rate of 0.05, a later analysis linked fewer than 20,000 TCR beta sequences to specific HLA alleles. Some IMGT-functional V segments, including TRBV6-2 and TRBV6-3, could not be told apart with the 87-base-pair reads, so those segments were excluded. Linkage disequilibrium might explain the correlated functional status among segregating V segments, but an unknown experimental factor could not be ruled out. In both the original and validation cohorts, the classifier was reported to diagnose cytomegalovirus status with high specificity and sensitivity. In vitro tests confirmed that a few of the cytomegalovirus-associated TCR beta chains recognize cytomegalovirus antigens. For the cohort, immune exposure information was limited to CMV serostatus. A further reported finding was that TCR beta sequences accurately predicted the HLA-A and HLA-B alleles for most subjects in the first cohort. In a later analysis, most CMV-associated TCR beta chains were found to appear HLA-restricted, with HLA associations seemingly driven largely by CMV exposure. Only TCR beta chains were sequenced in this cohort, and the absence of alpha or paired-chain data limited detectable features. In a later genetic analysis, fewer N-insertions in productive TCRs were reported among donors in an Asian-associated ancestry cluster than the roughly 700-donor mean. Most TCR sequences were observed very rarely across donors, whereas some public TCRs were present in many individuals. A later genetic analysis associated a missense DCLRE1C variant with V-gene and J-gene trimming of TCR beta chains, and an independent cohort replicated the association. According to the authors, the approach could potentially be generalized to other disease states and immunological phenotypes.

The cohort was made up of 500 to 850 healthy bone marrow donors. Cohort members were all nominally healthy when sampled, although unrecorded immune exposures were likely present. The donor was CMV seronegative and was included in the group of about 350 seronegative cohort members. Every donor gave a peripheral blood sample, and the peripheral blood mononuclear cells from that sample were used for TCR beta sequencing. The Qiagen DNeasy Blood Extraction Kit was used to extract genomic DNA from the blood cell samples. Comment on this clone: Its antigen is not yet known. Qualities for individual bases were not recorded, and no much larger clone is one base off.

Counted from cysteine to phenylalanine, this CDR3 has 14 amino acids. Only the CDR3 DNA stays, 42 bases, in frame from base 1. CDR1 SGHRS and CDR2 YFSETQ were looked up in the germline V gene. V and J are trimmed by 4 bases and 4 bases, and the gene matches miss 5 bases of the junction. The TCR was taken from a male donor in good health and CMV-seronegative. The chain was built from TRBV5-1 and TRBJ2-1, and 7 bases in between align with TRBD2. Sequenced material: PBMCs. The CDR3 protein sequence reads: CASSGGGSYNEQFF. Read as DNA, the sequence is TGCGCCAGCAGCGGTGGCGGGAGTTACAATGAGCAGTTCTTC.